These 10 T cell receptor beta chains came from one sample sequenced in a study of OX40 agonist ivuxolimab in advanced cancers. Profiling relied on immunoSEQ multiplex PCR, and the TCRdb table lists in-frame clones only, not all of them. This sample has about 24,000 clones, with roughly 84% found just once. Sequences were derived from CD4+ or CD8+ T cells sorted from blood, sampled in a trial of the OX40 agonist ivuxolimab. Every receptor here comes from an adult with an advanced solid tumor such as melanoma, head and neck, liver or kidney cancer.

This chain joins TRBV30 and TRBJ1-1; unclear D gene. The ends were cut back, 4 bases at V and 1 base at J, with 4 bases in the middle. CDR3 length: 11 amino acids. CDR1 is GTSNPN and CDR2 is SVGIG in the germline V gene (reference sequence). The CDR3 region is CAWMANTEAFF. The CDR3 coding sequence is TGTGCCTGGATGGCGAACACTGAAGCTTTCTTT.

Turning to this clone: The same CDR3 also results from other DNA sequences found in this sample. J is TRBJ2-7 and V is TRBV5-1; 12 bases align to TRBD2. V shed 4 bases, J shed 3 bases, and the junction held 2 bases outside the gene matches. This CDR3 comprises 14 residues. The germline V gene has CDR1 SGHRS and CDR2 YFSETQ. DNA of the CDR3: TGCGCCAGCAGCCCGGGACTAGCGGGCTACGAGCAGTACTTC. The encoded protein is CASSPGLAGYEQYF.

The genes are TRBV9 and TRBJ2-3, with TRBD1 matching 11 bases. V lost 3 bases and J lost 6; bases outside the gene matches: 9. CDR3 length: 16 residues. CDR1 and CDR2 (germline): SGDLS, YYNGEE. As DNA, the CDR3 is TGTGCCAGCAGCGACGGGACAGGGGGAGGGTTGGATACGCAGTATTTT. Encoded protein: CASSDGTGGGLDTQYF.

In DNA, the CDR3 is TGTGCCAGCAGTTTTACCGGGGGATGGAGCAATCAGCCCCAGCATTTT. It specifies CASSFTGGWSNQPQHF. The V gene is TRBV27, the J gene TRBJ1-5; tentatively, D is TRBD1 (5 bases). Trimming pared 3 bases from V and 1 base from J, leaving 13 bases between. The CDR3 is 16 amino acids. Germline assignment: CDR1 MNHEY and CDR2 SMNVEV (reference sequence).

This rearrangement joins TRBV2 to TRBJ2-7; no clear D. This CDR3 is built from 12 residues. The germline CDR1 and CDR2 sequences are SNHLY and FYNNEI. V was clipped by 4 bases and J by 5 bases, with 9 bases between them. In DNA form, the CDR3 reads TGTGCCAGCAGTGGGCTCGCGGACGAGCAGTACTTC. Protein sequence: CASSGLADEQYF.

This clone was counted only a few times. V gene TRBV5-5 combines with J gene TRBJ2-7; D tentatively reads TRBD1 or TRBD2 (5 bases each). The germline gives CDR1 SGHKS, CDR2 YYEKEE (reference sequence). The V gene lost 4 bases and the J gene lost 2 bases, with 10 bases spanning the gap. There are 13 residues in the CDR3. In DNA form, the CDR3 reads TGTGCCAGCAGCGGGGGTTCCACCTACGAGCAGTACTTC. Protein sequence: CASSGGSTYEQYF.

The CDR3 nucleotides are TGTGCCAGTAGTTTCTCTACTAGCGGGCCCTACGAGCAGTACTTC. Translated: CASSFSTSGPYEQYF. The chain combines TRBV19 with TRBJ2-7, with 9 bases matching TRBD2. The V and J ends lost 5 bases and 2 bases, in that order; junction bases with no gene match: 7. Germline CDR1 LNHDA, CDR2 SQIVND (reference sequence). The CDR3 runs 15 residues.

This clone was counted once. This rearrangement joins TRBV5-4 to TRBJ1-1; D perhaps matches TRBD1 (6 bases). Germline V gene lookup returns CDR1 SGHNT and CDR2 YYREEE (reference sequence). The ends were cut back, 2 bases at V and 3 bases at J, with 11 bases in the middle. The CDR3 runs to 14 residues. The CDR3 DNA is TGTGCCAGCAGCTTCAGGGGAGGCGACACTGAAGCTTTCTTT. This gives the protein CASSFRGGDTEAFF.

This clone was observed a handful of times. This chain links TRBV12-5 with TRBJ1-5, with TRBD1 identical over 9 bases. Germline CDR1 LGHNT, CDR2 FRNRAP. There are 17 residues in the CDR3. The V and J ends lost 6 bases and 0 bases, in that order; junction bases with no gene match: 9. The CDR3 reads CASGSGQGAYSNQPQHF. For the CDR3, the DNA is TGTGCTAGTGGATCGGGACAGGGCGCGTATAGCAATCAGCCCCAGCATTTT.

The chain recombines TRBV7-9 with TRBJ2-7; TRBD2 matches 10 bases. The germline gives CDR1 SEHNR, CDR2 FQNEAQ (reference sequence). The CDR3 is 15 residues long. V lost 5 bases and J lost 3; bases outside the gene matches: 7. CDR3 sequence: CASSQDRTSGYEQYF. For the CDR3, the DNA is TGTGCCAGCAGCCAAGATCGGACTAGCGGCTACGAGCAGTACTTC.